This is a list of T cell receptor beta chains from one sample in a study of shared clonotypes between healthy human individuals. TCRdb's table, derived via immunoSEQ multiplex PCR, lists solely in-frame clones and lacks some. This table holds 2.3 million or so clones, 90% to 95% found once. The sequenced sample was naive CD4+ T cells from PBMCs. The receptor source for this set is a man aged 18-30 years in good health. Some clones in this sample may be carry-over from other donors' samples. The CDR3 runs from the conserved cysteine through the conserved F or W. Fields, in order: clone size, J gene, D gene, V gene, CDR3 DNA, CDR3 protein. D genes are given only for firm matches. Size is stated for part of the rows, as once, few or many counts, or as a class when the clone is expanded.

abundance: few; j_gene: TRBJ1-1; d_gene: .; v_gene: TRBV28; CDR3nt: TGTGCCAGCAGTTTGGCAGCGATTGAAGCTTTCTTT; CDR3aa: CASSLAAIEAFF
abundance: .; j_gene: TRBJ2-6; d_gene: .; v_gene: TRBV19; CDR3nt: TGTGCCAGTGGGGCGGGGTTGAGGACCTCTGGGGCCAACGTCCTGACTTTC; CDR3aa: CASGAGLRTSGANVLTF
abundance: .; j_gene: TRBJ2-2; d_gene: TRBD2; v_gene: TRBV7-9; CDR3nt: TGTGCCAGCAGCTTGAACCTCGGACTAGCCCTAAGGAAGGAGCTGTTTTTT; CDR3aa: CASSLNLGLALRKELFF
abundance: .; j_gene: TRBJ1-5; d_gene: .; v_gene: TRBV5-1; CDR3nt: TGCGCCAGCAGCCCCGACCCGAATCAGCCCCAGCATTTT; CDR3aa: CASSPDPNQPQHF
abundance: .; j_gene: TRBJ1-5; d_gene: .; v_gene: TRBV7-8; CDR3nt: TGTGCCAGCAGCCCCGACACGGGTATATGGGGGTTAAGCGGCAATCAGCCCCAGCATTTT; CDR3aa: CASSPDTGIWGLSGNQPQHF
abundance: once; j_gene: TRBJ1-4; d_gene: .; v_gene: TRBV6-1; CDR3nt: TGTGCCAGCAGCGATCCAGGTGAAAAACTGTTTTTT; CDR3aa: CASSDPGEKLFF
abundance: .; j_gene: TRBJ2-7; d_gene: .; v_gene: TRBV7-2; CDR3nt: TGTGCCAGCAGCTTAGAAAGAGATTCCTACGAGCAGTACTTC; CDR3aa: CASSLERDSYEQYF
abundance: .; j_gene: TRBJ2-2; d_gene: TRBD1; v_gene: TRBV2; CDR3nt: TGTGCCGGCGGGACAGGGGCGCGGACCGGGGAGCTGTTTTTT; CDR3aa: CAGGTGARTGELFF
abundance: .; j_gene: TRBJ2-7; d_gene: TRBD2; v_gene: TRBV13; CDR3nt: TGTGCCAGCAGCCCGGACGGGGCGGGAGGCCAAGGCGAGCAGTACTTC; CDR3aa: CASSPDGAGGQGEQYF
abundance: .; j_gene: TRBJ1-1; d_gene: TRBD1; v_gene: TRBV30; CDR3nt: TGTGCCTGGAGTGTGGGGCAGGGGGCCACTGAAGCTTTCTTT; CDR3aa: CAWSVGQGATEAFF
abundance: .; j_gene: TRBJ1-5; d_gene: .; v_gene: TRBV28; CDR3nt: TGTGCCAGCAGTGTTTACCCCGGACAGACCGTTACGGGCAATCAGCCCCAGCATTTT; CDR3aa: CASSVYPGQTVTGNQPQHF
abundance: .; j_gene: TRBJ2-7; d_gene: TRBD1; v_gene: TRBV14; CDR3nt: TGTGCCAGCAGCCTCGGACAGGGAATCTACGAGCAGTACTTC; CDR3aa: CASSLGQGIYEQYF
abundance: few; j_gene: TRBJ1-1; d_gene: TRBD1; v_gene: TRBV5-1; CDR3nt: TGCGCCAGCAGCTTGGACAGGGGTGCTGAAGCTTTCTTT; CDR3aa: CASSLDRGAEAFF
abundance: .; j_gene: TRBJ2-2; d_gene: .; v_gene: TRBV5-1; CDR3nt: TGCGCCAGCAGCTTGGAGTGGGAAGGCACCGGGGAGCTGTTTTTT; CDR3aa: CASSLEWEGTGELFF
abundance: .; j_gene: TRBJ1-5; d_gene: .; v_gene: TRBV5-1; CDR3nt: TGCGCCAGCAACCTAAAGGTAAACAATCAGCCCCAGCATTTT; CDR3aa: CASNLKVNNQPQHF
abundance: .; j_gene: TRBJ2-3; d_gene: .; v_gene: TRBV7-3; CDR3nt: TGTGCCAGCACCAGGGGCGGGAGCACAGATACGCAGTATTTT; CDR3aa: CASTRGGSTDTQYF
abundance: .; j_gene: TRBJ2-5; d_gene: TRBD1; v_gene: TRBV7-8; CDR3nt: TGTGCCAGCAGCTTAGGGACAGGCGGTGAGACCCAGTACTTC; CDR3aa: CASSLGTGGETQYF
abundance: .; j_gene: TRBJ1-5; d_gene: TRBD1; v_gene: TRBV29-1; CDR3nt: TGCAGCGTCGCAACAGGGGGAAATCAGCCCCAGCATTTT; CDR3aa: CSVATGGNQPQHF
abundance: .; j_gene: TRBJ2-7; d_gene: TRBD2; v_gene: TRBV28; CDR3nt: TGTGCCAGCAGTTTGAGTGGTGCTAGCGGCTCCTACGAGCAGTACTTC; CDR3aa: CASSLSGASGSYEQYF
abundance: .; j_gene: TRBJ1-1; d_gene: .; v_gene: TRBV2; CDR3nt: TGTGCCAGCAGTGAAGAGGGGACAGCTTTCTTT; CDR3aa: CASSEEGTAFF
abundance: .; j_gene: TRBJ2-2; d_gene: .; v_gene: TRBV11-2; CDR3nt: TGTGCCAGCAGCTTAGGGGTCTTGGCAGGGACACCCGGGGAGCTGTTTTTT; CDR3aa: CASSLGVLAGTPGELFF
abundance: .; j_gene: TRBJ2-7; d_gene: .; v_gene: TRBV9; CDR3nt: TGTGCCAGCAGCGTAGAGGACATCAACTACGAGCAGTACTTC; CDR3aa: CASSVEDINYEQYF